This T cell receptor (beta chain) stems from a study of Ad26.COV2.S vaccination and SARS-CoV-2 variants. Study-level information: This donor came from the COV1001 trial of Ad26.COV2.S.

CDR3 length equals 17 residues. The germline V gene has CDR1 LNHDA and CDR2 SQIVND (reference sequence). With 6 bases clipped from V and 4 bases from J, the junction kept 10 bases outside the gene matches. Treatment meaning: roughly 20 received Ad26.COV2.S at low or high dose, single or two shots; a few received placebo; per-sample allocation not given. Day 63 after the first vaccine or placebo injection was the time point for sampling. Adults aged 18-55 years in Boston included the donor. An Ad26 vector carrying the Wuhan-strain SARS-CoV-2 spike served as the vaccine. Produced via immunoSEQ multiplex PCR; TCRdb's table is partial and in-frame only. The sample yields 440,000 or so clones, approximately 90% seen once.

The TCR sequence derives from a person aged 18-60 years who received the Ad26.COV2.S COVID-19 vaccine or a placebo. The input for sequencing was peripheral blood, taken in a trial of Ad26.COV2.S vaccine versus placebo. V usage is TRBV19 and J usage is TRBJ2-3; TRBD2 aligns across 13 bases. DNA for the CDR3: TGTGCCAGTAGCCGCGGACTAGCGGGGGTCTACCCAGATACGCAGTATTTT. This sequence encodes CASSRGLAGVYPDTQYF.